A selection of T cell receptor beta chains follows, all from one sample in a study of blood T cell repertoires in COVID-19. Here immunoSEQ multiplex PCR was the method, and the copy in TCRdb shows in-frame clones only, minus some. In the table there are 170,000 or so clones, roughly 90% of which are singletons. Sequenced input: PBMCs or T cells enriched from blood (not recorded which). The receptors come from a woman aged 50 to 60 who had recovered from COVID-19. The conserved cysteine and the conserved F or W are not part of the CDR3 here. The D gene is left open where the match is weak.

D gene: NA
V gene: TRBV5-4
J gene: TRBJ1-1
CDR3 protein: ASSPSRGVGGMMNTEAF

D gene: NA
V gene: TRBV10-3
J gene: TRBJ2-1
CDR3 protein: ATQSDNEQF

D gene: NA
V gene: TRBV24-1
J gene: TRBJ2-3
CDR3 protein: ATSDLEGKRTDTQY

D gene: TRBD2
V gene: TRBV7-3
J gene: TRBJ2-1
CDR3 protein: ASRVPGLAYNEQF

D gene: TRBD2
V gene: TRBV4-2
J gene: TRBJ2-1
CDR3 protein: ASSQISVAGGRSYNEQF

D gene: TRBD1
V gene: TRBV7-3
J gene: TRBJ2-3
CDR3 protein: ASSLRGTVTDTQY

D gene: NA
V gene: TRBV15
J gene: TRBJ1-2
CDR3 protein: ATSLFGHESNYGYT

D gene: TRBD1
V gene: TRBV6-5
J gene: TRBJ2-1
CDR3 protein: ASSTDRGYNEQF

D gene: NA
V gene: TRBV6-5
J gene: TRBJ2-1
CDR3 protein: ASSSLRSYNEQF

D gene: TRBD1
V gene: TRBV6-6
J gene: TRBJ1-1
CDR3 protein: ASTSGTEHPHEAF

D gene: TRBD2
V gene: TRBV6-5
J gene: TRBJ2-5
CDR3 protein: ASSYGLAGGQETQY

D gene: NA
V gene: TRBV27
J gene: TRBJ1-1
CDR3 protein: ASSLARNTEAF

D gene: NA
V gene: TRBV18
J gene: TRBJ1-5
CDR3 protein: ASSPSGPEPQH

D gene: TRBD2
V gene: TRBV2
J gene: TRBJ2-3
CDR3 protein: ASSEAPGGDTQY

D gene: NA
V gene: TRBV4-3
J gene: TRBJ1-2
CDR3 protein: ASSQDGDTYDYGYT

D gene: NA
V gene: TRBV11-2
J gene: TRBJ2-7
CDR3 protein: ASSFVQLTYEQY

D gene: NA
V gene: TRBV5-1
J gene: TRBJ1-4
CDR3 protein: ASSLAHSGSEKLF

D gene: TRBD1
V gene: TRBV7-9
J gene: TRBJ1-4
CDR3 protein: ASSPYGQGTNEKLF

D gene: TRBD1
V gene: TRBV27
J gene: TRBJ2-1
CDR3 protein: ASSLYSGQGFAYNEQF

D gene: NA
V gene: TRBV7-9
J gene: TRBJ1-5
CDR3 protein: ASSPRGGSQPQH

D gene: NA
V gene: TRBV11-3
J gene: TRBJ1-4
CDR3 protein: ASSGIGEKLF

D gene: NA
V gene: TRBV19
J gene: TRBJ1-6
CDR3 protein: ASGPGDRPFSYNSPLH

D gene: TRBD2
V gene: TRBV29-1
J gene: TRBJ2-5
CDR3 protein: SVEFSGGQETQY

D gene: NA
V gene: TRBV9
J gene: TRBJ2-7
CDR3 protein: ASSGGLVSYEQY

D gene: NA
V gene: TRBV3-1/TRBV3-2
J gene: TRBJ1-4
CDR3 protein: ASSQVGENEKLF

D gene: NA
V gene: TRBV5-1
J gene: TRBJ2-3
CDR3 protein: ASSLASASTDTQY

D gene: NA
V gene: TRBV5-6
J gene: TRBJ1-2
CDR3 protein: ASSLWGPGGYT

D gene: NA
V gene: TRBV5-6
J gene: TRBJ1-6
CDR3 protein: ASSLEQGARSYNSPLH

D gene: NA
V gene: TRBV3-1/TRBV3-2
J gene: TRBJ1-1
CDR3 protein: ASSQAIGGAF

D gene: NA
V gene: TRBV6-5
J gene: TRBJ2-3
CDR3 protein: ASSYSIRGPTDTQY

D gene: NA
V gene: TRBV7-3
J gene: TRBJ2-5
CDR3 protein: ASSLTFQETQY

D gene: NA
V gene: TRBV7-2
J gene: TRBJ1-4
CDR3 protein: ASSLAQGKLF